Following are 16 T cell receptor beta chains from one sample sequenced in a study of CD8+CD57+ T cells in acquired aplastic anemia. Genomic DNA templated the TCR beta VDJ and CDR3 profiling. One entry per CDR3 protein results from TCRdb running MiXCR on the reads. This sample carries a few hundred thousand distinct CDR3 sequences, less than 60% of them seen once, and the ten largest clones take about 20%. An expansion of CD8+CD57+ cells by flow cytometry had been shown in patients chosen for sequencing. Material: sorted CD4+, CD8+, or CD8+CD57+ T cells (not recorded which) from PBMCs. The receptors derive from a human donor with aplastic anemia.

Of note for this clonotype: This may come from a read error, since a much larger clone is one base off. The genes are TRBV4-1 and TRBJ2-3; a possible D gene is TRBD2 (7 bases). Per germline, CDR1 MGHRA and CDR2 YSYEKL. This CDR3 is 17 amino acids long. The CDR3 nucleotides are TGCGCCAGCAGCCAACAGGGAGGGGGGGCTAGCACAGATGCGCAGTATTTT. Translated, it gives CASSQQGGGASTDAQYF.

The J gene is TRBJ1-5, the V gene TRBV19, with D possibly TRBD1 on 6 matching bases. Germline V gives CDR1 LNHDA, CDR2 SQIVND (reference sequence). The CDR3 has 14 residues. The V gene lost 5 bases and the J gene lost 3 bases, with 11 bases spanning the gap. The CDR3 DNA sequence: TGTGCCAGTAGTCGGGGGCTAAACAATCAGCCCCAGCATTTT. It translates to CASSRGLNNQPQHF.

The V and J genes are TRBV19 and TRBJ1-5; 9 bases match TRBD1. The junction had 6 bases not matched to a gene; V was cut back by 5 bases and J by 7 bases. The CDR3 loop spans 14 amino acids. Germline CDR1 LNHDA, CDR2 SQIVND (reference sequence). Written as DNA, the CDR3 is TGTGCCAGTAGTCAACAGGGGGCTTGGCAGCCCCAGCATTTT. Protein product: CASSQQGAWQPQHF.

This clonotype was observed many times. The V gene is TRBV9, the J gene TRBJ2-3; tentatively, D is TRBD1 (6 bases). This CDR3 spans 16 amino acids. The germline V gene encodes CDR1 SGDLS and CDR2 YYNGEE. V was pared by 0 bases and J by 2 bases, with 13 bases between. The CDR3 nucleotides read TGTGCCAGCAGCGTAGCTAGGACAGCCATCACAGATACGCAGTATTTT. It specifies CASSVARTAITDTQYF.

At least ten counts were recorded for this clonotype. V usage is TRBV24-1 and J usage is TRBJ2-5; 8 bases line up with TRBD1. Germline V gives CDR1 KGHDR, CDR2 SFDVKD. The CDR3 is 15 residues long. V shed 3 bases and J 1 base; nucleotides not matched to a gene: 3. CDR3 region: CATSDRQGLQETQYF. CDR3 bases: TGTGCCACCAGTGATCGACAGGGGCTCCAAGAGACCCAGTACTTC.

The rearrangement uses TRBV5-1 and TRBJ2-3; D is unclear. Germline V lookup: CDR1 SGHRS, CDR2 YFSETQ. V lost 0 bases to trimming and J lost 1 base, with 9 bases between them. CDR3 length equals 15 residues. DNA of the CDR3: TGCGCCAGCAGCTTGGGTCAAGACGGCACAGATACGCAGTATTTT. This codes for CASSLGQDGTDTQYF.

CDR3 region: CASSNSRQVDTEAFF. The DNA of the CDR3 is TGTGCCAGCAGTAACTCAAGACAGGTTGACACTGAAGCTTTCTTT. J is TRBJ1-1 and V is TRBV9, with D possibly TRBD1 on 6 matching bases. V was shortened by 5 bases and J by 3 bases, with 17 bases between the two germline ends. The V gene's germline CDR1 is SGDLS and CDR2 YYNGEE. This CDR3 has 15 residues.

The rearrangement links TRBV11-2 to TRBJ2-7; TRBD1 might be the D (6 bases). The J call may be wrong; the DNA end is better matched by TRBJ2-5. CDR1 SGHAT and CDR2 FQNNGV come from the germline V gene. This CDR3 comprises 16 residues. The CDR3 here is CASSLEVVGGRETQYF. DNA of the CDR3: TGTGCCAGCAGCTTAGAGGTAGTTGGGGGCCGGGAGACCCAGTACTTC.

As concerns this clonotype: The junction departs from germline at one end; a sequencing error may be responsible. The rearrangement links TRBV7-9 to TRBJ2-5; 14 bases fit TRBD2. Germline values: CDR1 SEHNR, CDR2 FQNEAQ (reference sequence). This CDR3 has 19 amino acids. The CDR3 nucleotides read TGCGCCAGCAGCCAAGCCCCGACTAGCGGGGGGGCCTTAGGAGAGACCCAGTACTTC. It specifies CASSQAPTSGGALGETQYF.

Comment on this clonotype: The germline gene is not matched at one end of the junction; a read error may be the cause. The chain links TRBV7-9 to TRBJ1-1; tentative D call: TRBD1 (5 bases). The CDR3 is 15 amino acids. Germline values: CDR1 SEHNR, CDR2 FQNEAQ (reference sequence). The CDR3 reads CASRPAGDQNTEALF. CDR3 nucleotide sequence: TGTGCCAGCCGTCCTGCGGGGGACCAGAACACTGAAGCTCTCTTT. The full variable domain, with the rest looked up from reference TRBV7-9 and TRBJ1-1, is DTGVSQNPRHKITKRGQNVTFRCDPISEHNRLYWYRQTLGQGPEFLTYFQNEAQLEKSRLLSDRFSAERPKGSFSTLEIQRTEQGDSAMYLCASRPAGDQNTEALFGQGTRLTVV.

This sequence joins TRBV9 and TRBJ2-1; 7 nucleotides line up with TRBD1. Germline-derived CDR1 and CDR2 are SGDLS and YYNGEE. The CDR3 runs 14 residues. With 4 bases clipped from V and 8 bases from J, the junction kept 9 bases outside the gene matches. Written as DNA, the CDR3 is TGTGCCAGCAGCCCCCCCGGGACAGTTCATGAGCAGTTCTTC. Translation gives CASSPPGTVHEQFF.

This chain links TRBV19 with TRBJ2-7; D is undetermined. CDR3 length equals 14 residues. Germline V gives CDR1 LNHDA, CDR2 SQIVND (reference sequence). Trimming left V 5 bases short and J 3 bases short, with 14 bases between. The DNA of the CDR3 is TGTGCCAGTAGTCCGGCTGGGGTTAGCTACGAGCAGTACTTC. It yields the protein CASSPAGVSYEQYF.

This clonotype was detected ten times or more. The chain carries TRBV14 and TRBJ2-7; no definite D call. CDR1 and CDR2 from the germline V gene are SGHDN and FVKESK. The CDR3 runs to 12 residues. Trimming removed 1 base at V and 8 bases at J, with 9 bases between. CDR3 coding DNA: TGTGCCAGCAGCCAAGGGAGCCTAAAGCAGTACTTC. Residues: CASSQGSLKQYF. The whole variable domain, remainder taken from reference TRBV14 and TRBJ2-7, is EAGVTQFPSHSVIEKGQTVTLRCDPISGHDNLYWYRRVMGKEIKFLLHFVKESKQDESGMPNNRFLAERTGGTYSTLKVQPAELEDSGVYFCASSQGSLKQYFGPGTRLTVT.

This clonotype was seen ten or more times. The rearrangement uses TRBV5-1 and TRBJ1-4, with D unclear. V was trimmed by 0 bases and J by 8 bases, leaving 8 bases between them. Germline values: CDR1 SGHRS, CDR2 YFSETQ. The CDR3 runs to 13 residues. This CDR3 is CASSLGRREKLFF. CDR3 coding DNA: TGCGCCAGCAGCTTGGGAAGACGGGAAAAACTGTTTTTT.

By sample share, this clonotype is medium-sized (0.01 to 0.1%). This chain joins TRBV29-1 and TRBJ1-2; TRBD1 might be the D (5 bases). CDR3 length: 15 residues. CDR1 is SQVTM, CDR2 ANQGSEA, per germline. Trimming left V 4 bases short and J 4 bases short, with 19 bases between. CDR3 nucleotides: TGCAGCGTTGGCTCGGGATCGGACAAGATCTATGGCTACACCTTC. Translating it yields CSVGSGSDKIYGYTF.

The rearrangement joins TRBV4-3 to TRBJ2-1, with 8 positions matching TRBD1. The CDR3 is 15 amino acids. Germline V gene lookup returns CDR1 LGHNA and CDR2 YSLEER. V was clipped by 4 bases and J by 13 bases; unmatched bases: 15. The CDR3 region has the DNA TGCGCCAGCAGCCGAGAAAGCACCGGGACAGGTTTACAGTTCTTC. Translated: CASSRESTGTGLQFF.